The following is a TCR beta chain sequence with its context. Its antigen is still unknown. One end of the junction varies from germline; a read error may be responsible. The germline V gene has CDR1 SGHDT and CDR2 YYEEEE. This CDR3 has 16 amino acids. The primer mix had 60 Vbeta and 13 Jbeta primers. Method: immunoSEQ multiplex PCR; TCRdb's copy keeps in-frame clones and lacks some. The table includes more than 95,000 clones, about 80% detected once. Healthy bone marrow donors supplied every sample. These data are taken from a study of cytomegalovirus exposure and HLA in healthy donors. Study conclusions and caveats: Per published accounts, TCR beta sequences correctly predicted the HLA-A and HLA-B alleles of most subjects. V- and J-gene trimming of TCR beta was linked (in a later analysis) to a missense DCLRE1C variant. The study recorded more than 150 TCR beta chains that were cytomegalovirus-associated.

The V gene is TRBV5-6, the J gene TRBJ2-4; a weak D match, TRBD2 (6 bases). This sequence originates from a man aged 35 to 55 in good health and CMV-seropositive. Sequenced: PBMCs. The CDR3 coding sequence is TGTGCCAGCAGCCCTCCCCGGGGGAGCTCAAAAAACAGTCAGTACTTC. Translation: CASSPPRGSSKNSQYF.